This TCR beta chain was documented in a study of metastatic and nonmetastatic thyroid tumors. Authors' methods: Differences in CDR3 between clinicopathological groups were drawn on to build a classifier intended to discriminate distant-metastatic papillary thyroid cancer patients. TCRdb re-clonotyped the PCR reads via MiXCR. The V and J calls shown here were made by TCRdb, not taken from the authors' results. The sample holds about 15,000 clones, roughly a third seen once. Study-wide results and caveats: Significantly higher TCR beta diversity was reportedly seen in malignant thyroid tumors than benign nodules, in blood and tumor.

Each patient came to thyroid surgery without any prior treatment (of any kind). About this clone: Its antigen is still unknown.

Trimming pared 6 bases from V and 7 bases from J, leaving 21 bases between. The CDR3 is made up of 14 amino acids. Germline CDR1 is GTSNPN and CDR2 is SVGIG (reference sequence). The chain joins TRBV30 to TRBJ1-1; no clear D. The sequenced sample consisted of tumor tissue. The clonotype comes from a female donor with papillary thyroid cancer or a benign thyroid nodule (not recorded which). Some clones in this sample may be carry-over from other donors' samples. CDR3 in DNA: TGTGCCTGTAAACACCACGACAACCGGTATGAAGCTTTCTTT. Translated, it gives CACKHHDNRYEAFF.